Described below is a single T cell receptor (beta chain) sequence and its context. V lost 0 bases to trimming and J lost 2 bases; unmatched junction nucleotides: 6. Germline-derived CDR1 and CDR2 are LNHNV and YYDKDF (reference sequence). The CDR3 length is 17 residues. Clones were read by immunoSEQ multiplex PCR, and TCRdb kept only the in-frame ones, dropping some. The data hold over 70,000 clones, with about 86% observed a single time. This entry belongs to a study of OX40 agonist ivuxolimab in advanced cancers. The sequence derives from an adult with an advanced solid tumor such as melanoma, head and neck, liver or kidney cancer. The chain carries TRBV15 and TRBJ2-3; 9 positions agree with TRBD2. The sample consisted of CD4+ or CD8+ T cells sorted from blood, taken in a trial of the OX40 agonist ivuxolimab. DNA for the CDR3: TGTGCCACCAGCAGAGATCGGCTAGCGGGGATCACAGATACGCAGTATTTT. It translates to CATSRDRLAGITDTQYF.